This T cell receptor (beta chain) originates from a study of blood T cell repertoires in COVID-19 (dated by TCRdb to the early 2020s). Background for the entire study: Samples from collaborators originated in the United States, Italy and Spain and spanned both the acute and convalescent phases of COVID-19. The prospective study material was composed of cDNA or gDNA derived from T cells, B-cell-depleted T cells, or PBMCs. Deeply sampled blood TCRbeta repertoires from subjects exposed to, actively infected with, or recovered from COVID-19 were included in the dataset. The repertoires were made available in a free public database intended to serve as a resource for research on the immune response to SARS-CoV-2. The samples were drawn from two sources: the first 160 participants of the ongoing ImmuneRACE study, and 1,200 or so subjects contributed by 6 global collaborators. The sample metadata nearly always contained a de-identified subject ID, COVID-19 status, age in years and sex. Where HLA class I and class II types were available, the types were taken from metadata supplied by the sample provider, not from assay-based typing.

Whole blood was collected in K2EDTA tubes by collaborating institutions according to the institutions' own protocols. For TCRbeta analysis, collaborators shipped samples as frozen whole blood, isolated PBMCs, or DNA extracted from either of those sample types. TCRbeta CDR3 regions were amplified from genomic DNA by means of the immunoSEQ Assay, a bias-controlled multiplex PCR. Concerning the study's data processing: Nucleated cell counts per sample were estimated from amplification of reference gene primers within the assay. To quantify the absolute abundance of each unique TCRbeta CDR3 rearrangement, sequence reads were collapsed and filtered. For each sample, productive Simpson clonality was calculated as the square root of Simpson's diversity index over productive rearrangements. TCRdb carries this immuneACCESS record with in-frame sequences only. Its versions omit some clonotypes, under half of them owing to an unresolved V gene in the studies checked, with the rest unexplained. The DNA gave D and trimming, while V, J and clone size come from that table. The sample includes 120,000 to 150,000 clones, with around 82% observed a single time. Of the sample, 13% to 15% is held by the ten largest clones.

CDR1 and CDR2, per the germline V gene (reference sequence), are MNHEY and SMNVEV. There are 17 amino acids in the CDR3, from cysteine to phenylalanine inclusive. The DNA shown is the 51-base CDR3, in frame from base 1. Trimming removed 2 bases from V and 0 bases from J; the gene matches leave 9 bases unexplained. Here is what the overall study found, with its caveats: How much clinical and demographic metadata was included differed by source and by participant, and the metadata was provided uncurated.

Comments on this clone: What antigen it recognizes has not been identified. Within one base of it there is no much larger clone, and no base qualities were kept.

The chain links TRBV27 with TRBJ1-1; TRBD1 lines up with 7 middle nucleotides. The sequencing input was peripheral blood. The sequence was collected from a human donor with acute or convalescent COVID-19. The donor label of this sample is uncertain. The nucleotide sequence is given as TGTGCCAGCAGTTTACTGTTACCGGGACAGATGAACACTGAAGCTTTCTTT. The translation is CASSLLLPGQMNTEAFF.